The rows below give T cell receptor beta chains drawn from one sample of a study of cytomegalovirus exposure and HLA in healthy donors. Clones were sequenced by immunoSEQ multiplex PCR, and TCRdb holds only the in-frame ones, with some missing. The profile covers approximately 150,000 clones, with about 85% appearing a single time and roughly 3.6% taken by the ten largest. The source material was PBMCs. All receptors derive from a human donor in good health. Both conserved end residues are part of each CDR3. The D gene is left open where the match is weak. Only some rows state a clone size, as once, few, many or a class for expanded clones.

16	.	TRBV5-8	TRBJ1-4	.	CASSRYRVATNEKLFF	TGTGCCAGCAGCCGATACAGGGTAGCAACTAATGAAAAACTGTTTTTT
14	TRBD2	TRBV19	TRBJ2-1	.	CASSQLAAQNEQFF	TGTGCCAGTAGCCAACTAGCGGCCCAGAATGAGCAGTTCTTC
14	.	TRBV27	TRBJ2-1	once	CASNTAGGPREQFF	TGTGCCAGCAATACCGCAGGGGGGCCCAGGGAGCAGTTCTTC
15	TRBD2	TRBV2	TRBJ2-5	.	CASSEGASGSETQYF	TGTGCCAGCAGTGAAGGGGCTAGCGGGAGTGAGACCCAGTACTTC
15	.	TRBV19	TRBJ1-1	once	CASSSRTGRGTEAFF	TGTGCCAGTAGTTCCCGGACCGGGAGAGGAACTGAAGCTTTCTTT
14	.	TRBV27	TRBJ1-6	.	CASSQDAGDLPLHF	TGTGCCAGCAGCCAAGACGCTGGAGACTTACCCCTCCACTTT
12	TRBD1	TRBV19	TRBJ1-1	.	CATGQGNTEAFF	TGTGCCACAGGACAGGGGAACACTGAAGCTTTCTTT
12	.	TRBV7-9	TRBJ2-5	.	CASSLGSETQYF	TGTGCCAGCAGCTTGGGCTCGGAGACCCAGTACTTC
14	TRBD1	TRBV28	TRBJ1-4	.	CASSLGTGDEKLFF	TGTGCCAGCAGTTTGGGGACAGGGGATGAAAAACTGTTTTTT
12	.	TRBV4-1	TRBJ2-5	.	CASSQDGEQAHF	TGCGCCAGCAGCCAAGATGGGGAGCAGGCCCACTTC
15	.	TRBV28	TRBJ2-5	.	CASSPADRDQETQYF	TGTGCCAGCAGCCCCGCCGACAGAGACCAAGAGACCCAGTACTTC
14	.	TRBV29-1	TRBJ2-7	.	CSVATDSRPYEQYF	TGCAGCGTTGCAACCGACAGCCGTCCCTACGAGCAGTACTTC
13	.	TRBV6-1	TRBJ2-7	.	CASSSRGYHEQYF	TGTGCCAGCAGTTCCCGAGGGTACCACGAGCAGTACTTC
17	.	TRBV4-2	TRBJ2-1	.	CASSQTLRATQGHEQFF	TGTGCCAGCAGCCAAACTCTTCGGGCTACCCAGGGGCATGAGCAGTTCTTC
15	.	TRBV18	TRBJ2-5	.	CASSPRSYTQETQYF	TGTGCCAGCTCACCACGCTCATACACACAAGAGACCCAGTACTTC
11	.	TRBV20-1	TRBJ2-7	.	CSARDMLEQYF	TGCAGTGCTAGAGATATGCTCGAGCAGTACTTC
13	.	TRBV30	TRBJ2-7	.	CAWSVGRSYEQYF	TGTGCCTGGAGCGTGGGCCGTAGCTACGAGCAGTACTTC
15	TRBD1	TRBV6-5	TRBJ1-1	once	CASSSQDRGRSEAFF	TGTGCCAGCAGTTCCCAAGACAGGGGGCGTTCTGAAGCTTTCTTT
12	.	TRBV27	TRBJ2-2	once	CASSLRSGELFF	TGTGCCAGCAGTTTACGGTCCGGGGAGCTGTTTTTT
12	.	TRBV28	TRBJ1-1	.	CASRFSNTEAFF	TGTGCCAGCAGGTTCTCGAACACTGAAGCTTTCTTT
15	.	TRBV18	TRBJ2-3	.	CASSRARESTDTQYF	TGTGCCAGCTCAAGGGCGAGGGAGAGCACAGATACGCAGTATTTT
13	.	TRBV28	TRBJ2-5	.	CASTLRLEETQYF	TGTGCCAGCACCTTGAGGTTGGAAGAGACCCAGTACTTC
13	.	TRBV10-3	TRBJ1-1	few	CAISELPNTEAFF	TGTGCCATCAGTGAACTGCCGAACACTGAAGCTTTCTTT
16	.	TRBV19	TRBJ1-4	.	CASSIRKQTLNEKLFF	TGTGCCAGTAGTATAAGGAAACAGACCTTGAATGAAAAACTGTTTTTT